These 4 T cell receptor beta chains were all obtained from the same sample, sequenced in a study of blood T cell repertoires in COVID-19. The repertoire was sequenced with immunoSEQ multiplex PCR; TCRdb's copy has only in-frame clones and lacks some. Of more than 110,000 clones detected, 75% to 85% appear once; the ten largest clones hold about 4%. Sequencing used peripheral blood. These receptors all stem from a woman of 80 years or more with acute or convalescent COVID-19.

This chain uses TRBV5-1 with TRBJ2-5, with D maybe TRBD2 (5 bases). V lost 1 base and J 3 bases, leaving 10 bases between the germline ends. CDR1 and CDR2 from the germline V gene are SGHRS and YFSETQ. The CDR3 consists of 14 residues. DNA of the CDR3: TGCGCCAGCAGCTTGCGGGGTGGGGAAGAGACCCAGTACTTC. It encodes CASSLRGGEETQYF.

The rearrangement links TRBV5-4 to TRBJ1-3; no clear D. Between the trimmed V and J ends, which lost 2 bases and 4 bases, there was a span of 10 bases. Germline V CDR1 and CDR2: SGHNT, YYREEE (reference sequence). The CDR3 has 14 residues. The DNA of the CDR3 is TGTGCCAGCAGCTTTCATTCTATCGGAAACACCATATATTTT. Amino acid sequence: CASSFHSIGNTIYF.

Only one count was recorded for this clone. V is TRBV7-9 and J is TRBJ2-5; TRBD2 matches 11 bases. J was trimmed by 5 bases and V by 2 bases; bases with no gene match: 16. This CDR3 has 19 amino acids. From germline, CDR1 is SEHNR and CDR2 FQNEAQ (reference sequence). CDR3 sequence: CASSLSSLAGGLREETQYF. The CDR3 region has the DNA TGTGCCAGCAGCTTATCTAGCTTAGCGGGGGGGCTCCGGGAGGAGACCCAGTACTTC.

The chain links TRBV5-6 to TRBJ1-6, with a tentative D call TRBD1 (5 bases). The germline V gene has CDR1 SGHDT and CDR2 YYEEEE. Trimming cost V 2 bases and J 12 bases, with 21 bases left between them. This CDR3 contains 16 residues. CDR3 nucleotides: TGTGCCAGCAGCTTTTATCAAGGGGTTGGATTTGTACCCCTCCACTTT. Protein sequence: CASSFYQGVGFVPLHF.